These 8 T cell receptor beta chains came from one sample sequenced in a study of cytomegalovirus exposure and HLA in healthy donors. 13 Jbeta primers and 60 Vbeta primers were used for the PCR. Clones were sequenced by immunoSEQ multiplex PCR, and TCRdb holds only the in-frame ones, with some missing. This sample has more than 150,000 clones, with 84% found just once. Material: PBMCs. The receptors derive from a girl aged 2-10 years in good health and CMV-seropositive.

This chain links TRBV30 with TRBJ1-6; possibly TRBD1 for D (6 bases). From germline, CDR1 is GTSNPN and CDR2 SVGIG (reference sequence). Trimming removed 0 bases at V and 0 bases at J, with 18 bases between. There are 19 residues in the CDR3. The CDR3 DNA reads as TGTGCCTGGAGTGTTAGAGACAGGAGAAGGAGCTCCTATAATTCACCCCTCCACTTT. Protein product: CAWSVRDRRRSSYNSPLHF.

The chain recombines TRBV10-3 with TRBJ1-1; 7 positions agree with TRBD1. The CDR3 covers 16 residues. Germline values: CDR1 ENHRY, CDR2 SYGVKD. V lost 2 bases to trimming and J lost 1 base; unmatched junction nucleotides: 7. CDR3 sequence reads: CAISEGRRQGNTEAFF. The CDR3 coding sequence is TGTGCCATCAGTGAGGGAAGGAGACAGGGGAACACTGAAGCTTTCTTT.

This clone has only a few counts. J is TRBJ1-6 and V is TRBV6-5; 10 nucleotides agree with TRBD1. This CDR3 has 13 residues. Germline V gene sequence: CDR1 MNHEY, CDR2 SVGAGI. The V segment lost 6 bases and the J segment 10 bases; nucleotides outside the gene matches: 3. The DNA for the CDR3 is TGTGCCAGCAGCCGGACAGGGGGATCACCCCTCCACTTT. Its translation is CASSRTGGSPLHF.

The rearrangement uses TRBV14 and TRBJ2-7; no firm D call. Germline lookup yields CDR1 SGHDN and CDR2 FVKESK. V lost 0 bases to trimming and J lost 3 bases, with 6 bases between them. The length of the CDR3 is 13 residues. CDR3 sequence reads: CASSQEGIYEQYF. DNA for the CDR3: TGTGCCAGCAGCCAAGAGGGCATCTACGAGCAGTACTTC.

The rearrangement links TRBV28 to TRBJ1-1; no reliable D call. CDR1 is MDHEN, CDR2 SYDVKM, per germline. The V and J ends lost 3 bases and 2 bases respectively, with 16 bases between them. The CDR3 is made up of 16 amino acids. CDR3 in DNA: TGTGCCAGCAGTTTTTTTATCCCGCGGAAAAACACTGAAGCTTTCTTT. Protein: CASSFFIPRKNTEAFF.

The rearrangement joins TRBV2 to TRBJ2-1; 7 bases align to TRBD2. CDR1 SNHLY and CDR2 FYNNEI come from the germline V gene. There are 15 residues in the CDR3. The V segment lost 8 bases and the J segment 0 bases; nucleotides outside the gene matches: 7. The CDR3 region is CASRAVAGSYNEQFF. The CDR3 DNA sequence: TGTGCCAGCCGGGCAGTAGCGGGCTCCTACAATGAGCAGTTCTTC. Complete variable domain (other parts from reference TRBV2 and TRBJ2-1): EPEVTQTPSHQVTQMGQEVILRCVPISNHLYFYWYRQILGQKVEFLVSFYNNEISEKSEIFDDQFSVERPDGSNFTLKIRSTKLEDSAMYFCASRAVAGSYNEQFFGPGTRLTVL.

This chain links TRBV27 with TRBJ2-3; no reliable D call. V shed 3 bases and J shed 3 bases, with 7 bases lying between them. There are 13 residues in the CDR3. Germline CDR1 and CDR2: MNHEY and SMNVEV (reference sequence). The CDR3 DNA is TGTGCCAGCAGTTTCCAGCGTACAGATACGCAGTATTTT. This codes for CASSFQRTDTQYF.

The chain recombines TRBV6-6 with TRBJ2-7; D is perhaps TRBD1 (5 bases). CDR1 is MNHNY, CDR2 SVGAGI, per germline (reference sequence). Trimming left V 6 bases short and J 4 bases short, with 13 bases between. This CDR3 is 13 amino acids long. CDR3 amino acids: CASRPRVGYEQYF. The CDR3 DNA is TGTGCCAGCAGACCCAGGGTAGGGTACGAGCAGTACTTC.